Listed below are T cell receptor beta chains from one sample, sequenced in a study of post-analysis software for immune sequencing data. TCRdb re-derived calls from the PCR reads in MiXCR, one entry per CDR3 protein. The sample lists approximately 730,000 distinct CDR3 sequences; 46% were seen once. The sequenced material came from blood. The receptors shown here come from a girl aged 10 to 17 with multiple sclerosis. CDR3s leave out the opening cysteine and the closing phenylalanine or tryptophan.

>TRBV12-3/TRBV12-4|TRBJ2-7
ASSLGVAYEQY
>TRBV15|TRBJ2-2
ATSRDLRSGELF
>TRBV5-1|TRBJ2-3
ASSFERFASTDTQY
>TRBV9|TRBJ2-3
ASSGQANTQY
>TRBV7-6|TRBJ2-7
ASSPRLAGGAGEQY
>TRBV5-1|TRBJ2-1
ASSLGGGGGFDNEQF
>TRBV2|TRBJ2-1
ASIGTGPYNEQF
>TRBV5-1|TRBJ2-1
ASSLARDYNEQF
>TRBV10-2|TRBJ1-2
ASSEGGARLYGYT
>TRBV10-3|TRBJ2-6
AISAQGSSGANVLT
>TRBV12-3/TRBV12-4|TRBJ2-2
ASSLVNGPAGELF
>TRBV2|TRBJ1-2
ASEGGDGYGYT
>TRBV20-1|.
SAPAGLLDNEQY
>TRBV7-3|TRBJ2-5
ASSLLLLAGQETQY
>TRBV7-9|TRBJ2-5
ASSFTGQRTIEQY
>TRBV4-3|TRBJ2-1
ASSQVEGTNEQF
>TRBV6-2/TRBV6-3|TRBJ2-3
ASSYPASAPMADTQY
>TRBV28|TRBJ2-2
ASFDRDGGELF
>TRBV20-1|TRBJ2-1
SADPPGLAIYEQF
>TRBV9|TRBJ1-2
ASSVGAQPYGYT
>TRBV7-8|TRBJ2-1
ASSLADVVAGENEQF
>TRBV20-1|TRBJ2-1
SASRADSYNEQF
>TRBV7-2|TRBJ2-7
ASSPRLAGSGEQY
>TRBV24-1|TRBJ2-1
ATSDGTSYNEQF
>TRBV28|TRBJ2-1
ASSLVGGKPNNEQF
>TRBV7-2|TRBJ2-7
ASQGTSGREQY
>TRBV20-1|TRBJ2-1
SAWTDNEQF
>TRBV7-2|TRBJ2-3
ASNLPGLISTDTQY
>TRBV6-2/TRBV6-3|TRBJ2-1
ASSDPKLAEQNEQF
>TRBV18|TRBJ2-7
ASSTDGYEQY
>TRBV10-1|TRBJ2-3
ASGRSRDRRGDTQY
>TRBV6-2/TRBV6-3|TRBJ2-4
ASSSGPGLARDIQY
>TRBV29-1|TRBJ2-1
SAGLTYNEQF
>TRBV6-1|TRBJ1-4
ASSDLRGKLF
>TRBV7-2|TRBJ1-5
ASTRQRAQPQH
>TRBV29-1|TRBJ2-2
SAGAGAATGELF
>TRBV6-5|TRBJ2-7
ASSYSGAHTYEQY
>TRBV9|TRBJ2-3
ASSVVSGRADTQY
>TRBV7-9|TRBJ2-5
ASGTGDQPVPEETQY
>TRBV24-1|TRBJ2-1
ATSDPGSQSYNEQF
>TRBV11-2|TRBJ2-3
ASSLNWAGSDTQY
>TRBV11-2|TRBJ2-5
ASSLMMTGQETQY
>TRBV7-9|TRBJ2-3
ASSSSGGIGDTQY
>TRBV20-1|TRBJ2-5
SVRGLAGYQETQY
>TRBV20-1|TRBJ2-5
SARDYREGSKETQY
>TRBV27|TRBJ2-1
ASSHKLAEEQF
>TRBV5-1|TRBJ2-7
ASSQAWGRTNEQY
>TRBV6-6|TRBJ2-1
ASSYAYNEQF
>TRBV29-1|TRBJ2-1
SVETAHEAWTQF
>TRBV7-3|TRBJ2-3
AGSLSGRAADTQY
>TRBV20-1|TRBJ1-2
SASDRDLGYT
>TRBV14|TRBJ1-2
ASSQLGKNYGYT
>TRBV27|TRBJ2-1
ASSAGLAPYNEQF
>TRBV27|TRBJ2-1
ASSWSGGSGLSYNEQF
>TRBV7-2|TRBJ2-5
AIDRGVPSTYEQY